The rows below give T cell receptor beta chains drawn from one sample of a study of blood T cells in healthy people across ages. TCRdb analysed the 5' RACE reads with MiXCR anew, one entry per CDR3 protein. The sample contains some 1.5 million distinct CDR3 sequences, approximately 42% of which appear only once. Sequences were obtained from blood. The receptors were gathered from a woman under 30 in good health. The CDR3 runs from the conserved cysteine through the conserved F or W. Fields, in order: J gene, V gene, D gene, clone size, CDR3 DNA, CDR3 protein. D genes are given only for firm matches. The size field is filled for only some rows; it gives once, few, many or a size class.

TRBJ1-5,TRBV12-3/TRBV12-4,TRBD1,.,TGTGCCAGCAGCCCGACAGGGCGAGGTAGCAATCAGCCCCAGCATTTT,CASSPTGRGSNQPQHF
TRBJ2-1,TRBV4-1,TRBD1,few,TGCGCCAGCAGCCCGGGACAGGGTTTCTACAATGAGCAGTTCTTC,CASSPGQGFYNEQFF
TRBJ2-5,TRBV29-1,TRBD2,.,TGCAGCGTTGTGACTAGCGGGGGCCAAGAGACCCAGTACTTC,CSVVTSGGQETQYF
TRBJ2-4,TRBV2,.,few,TGTGCCAGCAGCCTTAGAGCAACGCTAGCCAAAAACATTCAGTACTTC,CASSLRATLAKNIQYF
TRBJ1-1,TRBV7-9,.,.,TGTGCCAGCAGCTTGTCGGGGCGAGTGAACACTGAAGCTTTCTTT,CASSLSGRVNTEAFF
TRBJ2-1,TRBV12-3/TRBV12-4,.,.,TGTGCCAGCAGTCATACTACTTATGAGCAGTTCTTC,CASSHTTYEQFF
TRBJ2-1,TRBV3-1,TRBD2,few,TGTGCCAGCAGCCAGGGACTAGCGATCGGATACAATGAGCAGTTCTTC,CASSQGLAIGYNEQFF
TRBJ1-6,TRBV7-2,.,.,TGTGCCAGCAGCCCGACACCCGCTCATAATTCACCCCTCCACTTT,CASSPTPAHNSPLHF
TRBJ1-4,TRBV7-2,.,.,TGTGCCAGCAGTCGAGGCCCCTCCGAGGAAAAACTGTTTTTT,CASSRGPSEEKLFF
TRBJ2-7,TRBV6-2/TRBV6-3,TRBD2,.,TGTGCCAGCAGTGCTAGCGGATTTTACGAGCAGTACTTC,CASSASGFYEQYF
TRBJ1-4,TRBV12-5,TRBD1,few,TGTGCTAGTGGAGACCCGACAGGGGCCGTTAATGAAAAACTGTTTTTT,CASGDPTGAVNEKLFF
TRBJ1-5,TRBV6-6,.,few,TGTGCCAGCAGTTACCGGGAAACTCAGCCCCAGCATTTT,CASSYRETQPQHF
TRBJ2-3,TRBV10-3,TRBD1,.,TGTGCCATCAGTGAGCGACAGGGGAACACAGATACGCAGTATTTT,CAISERQGNTDTQYF
TRBJ1-4,TRBV3-1,.,few,TGTGCCAGCAGCGGGGAGGCGGTAATTCAGAGTGAAAAACTGTTTTTT,CASSGEAVIQSEKLFF
TRBJ2-4,TRBV11-2,.,many,TGTGCCAGCAGCTCCCGGGACACCGAGAACATTCAGTACTTC,CASSSRDTENIQYF
TRBJ1-5,TRBV15,TRBD1,few,TGTGCCACCAGCAGAGAACAGGGGGCAGCGCAGCCCCAGCATTTT,CATSREQGAAQPQHF
TRBJ1-6,TRBV10-3,.,.,TGTGCCATCAGTGGGTCGGATAATTCACCCCTCCACTTT,CAISGSDNSPLHF
TRBJ2-2,TRBV6-6,TRBD2,once,TGTGCCAGCAGTTACTCTGGGGAGGGAGTGAGCACCGGGGAGCTGTTTTTT,CASSYSGEGVSTGELFF
TRBJ2-6,TRBV7-3,.,few,TGTGCCAGCGGGTTAGGACGGCCTGGGGCCAACGTCCTGACTTTC,CASGLGRPGANVLTF
TRBJ2-1,TRBV9,TRBD1,.,TGTGCCAGCAGCGCCACAGGGGGCACTGAGCAGTTCTTC,CASSATGGTEQFF
TRBJ1-5,TRBV12-3/TRBV12-4,.,.,TGTGCCAGCAGTTTCTTTTCCCAGGAAGTTTTGCCCCAGCATTTT,CASSFFSQEVLPQHF
TRBJ2-1,TRBV27,.,.,TGTGCCAGCAGTACCTACAGGGTCCACAATGAGCAGTTCTTC,CASSTYRVHNEQFF
TRBJ1-1,TRBV4-2,.,.,TGTGCCATCAGCCAAGGAAGGGGGGAGGCGAACACTGAAGCTTTCTTT,CAISQGRGEANTEAFF
TRBJ1-2,TRBV29-1,.,few,TGCAGCGTTGAATGGCCTGATGGCTACACCTTC,CSVEWPDGYTF
TRBJ2-3,TRBV7-2,.,few,TGTGCCAGCAGCCGGTCCCATCGCACAGATACGCAGTATTTT,CASSRSHRTDTQYF
TRBJ1-6,TRBV5-1,.,few,TGCGCCAGCAGCAGGGACGTCTCCTATAATTCACCCCTCCACTTT,CASSRDVSYNSPLHF
TRBJ1-1,TRBV12-3/TRBV12-4,TRBD1,few,TGTGCCAGCAGTACACAGGGGGCAGGCACTGAAGCTTTCTTT,CASSTQGAGTEAFF
TRBJ1-1,TRBV27,.,.,TGTGCCAGCAGTCTCCAGGACCAACACACTGAAGCTTTCTTT,CASSLQDQHTEAFF
TRBJ2-2,TRBV4-2,.,.,TGTGCCAGCAGCCAGAGACAGTTGACCGGGGAGCTGTTTTTT,CASSQRQLTGELFF
TRBJ2-1,TRBV18,.,.,TGTGCCAGCTCAGCTTACAGGGACTCCTACAATGAGCAGTTCTTC,CASSAYRDSYNEQFF
TRBJ1-4,TRBV12-3/TRBV12-4,.,many,TGTGCCAGCAGTTCCGGGGCGGGGGAAAAACTGTTTTTT,CASSSGAGEKLFF
TRBJ2-3,TRBV4-1,.,.,TGCGCCAGCAGACGACTGGGGGGGGCGCGAACTAGCACAGATACGCAGTATTTT,CASRRLGGARTSTDTQYF